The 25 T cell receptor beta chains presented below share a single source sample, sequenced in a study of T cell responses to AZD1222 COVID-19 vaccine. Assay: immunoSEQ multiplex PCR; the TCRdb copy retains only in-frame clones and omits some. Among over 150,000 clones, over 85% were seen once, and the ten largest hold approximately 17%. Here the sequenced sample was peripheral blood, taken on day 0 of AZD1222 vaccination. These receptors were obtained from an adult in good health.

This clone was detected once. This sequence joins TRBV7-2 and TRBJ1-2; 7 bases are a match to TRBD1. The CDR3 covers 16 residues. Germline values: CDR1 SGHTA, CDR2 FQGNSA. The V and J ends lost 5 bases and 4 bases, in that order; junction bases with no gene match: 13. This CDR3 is CASSLQGQGLGYGYTF. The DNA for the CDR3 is TGTGCCAGCAGCCTACAGGGGCAGGGCCTTGGCTATGGCTACACCTTC. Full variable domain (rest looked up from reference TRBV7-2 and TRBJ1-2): GAGVSQSPSNKVTEKGKDVELRCDPISGHTALYWYRQSLGQGLEFLIYFQGNSAPDKSGLPSDRFSAERTGGSVSTLTIQRTQQEDSAVYLCASSLQGQGLGYGYTFGSGTRLTVV.

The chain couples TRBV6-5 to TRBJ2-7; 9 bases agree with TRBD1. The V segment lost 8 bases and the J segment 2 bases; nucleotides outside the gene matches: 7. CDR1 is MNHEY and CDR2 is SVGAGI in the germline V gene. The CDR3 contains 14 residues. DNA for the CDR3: TGTGCCAGCGCCCGGGACAGGGACACCTACGAGCAGTACTTC. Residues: CASARDRDTYEQYF.

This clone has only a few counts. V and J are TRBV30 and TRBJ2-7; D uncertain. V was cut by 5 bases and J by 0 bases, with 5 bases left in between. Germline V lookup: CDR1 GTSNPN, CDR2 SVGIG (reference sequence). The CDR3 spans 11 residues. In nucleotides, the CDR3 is TGTGCCTGGGGCATCTCCTACGAGCAGTACTTC. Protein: CAWGISYEQYF.

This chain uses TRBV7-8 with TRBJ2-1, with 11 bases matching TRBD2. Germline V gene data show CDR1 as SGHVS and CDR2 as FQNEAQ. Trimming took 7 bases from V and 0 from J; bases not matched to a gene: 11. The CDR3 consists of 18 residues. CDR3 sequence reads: CASISLAGAMSSYNEQFF. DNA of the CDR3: TGTGCCAGCATATCACTAGCGGGGGCCATGAGCTCCTACAATGAGCAGTTCTTC.

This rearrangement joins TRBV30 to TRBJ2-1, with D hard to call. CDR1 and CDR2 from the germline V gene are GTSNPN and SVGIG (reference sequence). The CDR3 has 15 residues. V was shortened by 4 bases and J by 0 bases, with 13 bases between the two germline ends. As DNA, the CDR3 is TGTGCCTGGACCCTGGCTGGTAGCTCCTACAATGAGCAGTTCTTC. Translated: CAWTLAGSSYNEQFF.

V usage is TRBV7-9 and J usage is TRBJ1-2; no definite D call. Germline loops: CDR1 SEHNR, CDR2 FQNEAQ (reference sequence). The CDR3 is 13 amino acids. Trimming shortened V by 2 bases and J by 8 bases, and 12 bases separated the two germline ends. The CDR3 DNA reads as TGTGCCAGCAGCTTATTGGGAACGGGAGGCTACACCTTC. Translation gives CASSLLGTGGYTF.

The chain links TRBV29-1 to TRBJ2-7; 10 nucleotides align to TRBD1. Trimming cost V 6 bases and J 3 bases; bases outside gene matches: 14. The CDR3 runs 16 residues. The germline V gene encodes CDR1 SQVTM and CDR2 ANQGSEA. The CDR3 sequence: CSVWGAMDRGDYEQYF. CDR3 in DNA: TGCAGCGTCTGGGGGGCCATGGACAGGGGGGACTACGAGCAGTACTTC.

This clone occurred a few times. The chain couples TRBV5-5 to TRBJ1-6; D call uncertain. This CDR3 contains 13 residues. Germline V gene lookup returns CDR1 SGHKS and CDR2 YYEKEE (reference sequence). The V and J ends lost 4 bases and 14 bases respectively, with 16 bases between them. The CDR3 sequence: CASSRSQTSTLHF. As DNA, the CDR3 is TGTGCCAGCAGCCGGAGCCAGACCTCCACCCTCCACTTT.

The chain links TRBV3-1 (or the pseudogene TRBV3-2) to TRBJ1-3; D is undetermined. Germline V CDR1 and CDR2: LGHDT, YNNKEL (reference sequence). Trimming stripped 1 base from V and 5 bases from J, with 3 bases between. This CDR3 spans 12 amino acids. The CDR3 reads CASSQGRNTIYF. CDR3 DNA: TGTGCCAGCAGCCAAGGCCGAAACACCATATATTTT.

The CDR3 nucleotides are TGTGCCAGCAGCTTAAGAAGTGTGTTAAAGGGGGGTGAGCAGTTCTTC. This encodes CASSLRSVLKGGEQFF. The V gene is TRBV11-2, the J gene TRBJ2-1, with D perhaps assigned TRBD1 or TRBD2 (6 bases each). This CDR3 has 16 amino acids. Trimming stripped 2 bases from V and 9 bases from J, with 20 bases between. CDR1 is SGHAT and CDR2 is FQNNGV in the germline V gene.

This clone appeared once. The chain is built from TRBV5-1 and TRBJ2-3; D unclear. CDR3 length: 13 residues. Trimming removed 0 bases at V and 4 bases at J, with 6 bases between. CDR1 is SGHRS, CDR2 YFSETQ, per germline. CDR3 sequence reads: CASSLERSDTQYF. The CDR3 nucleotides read TGCGCCAGCAGCTTGGAGAGGTCAGATACGCAGTATTTT.

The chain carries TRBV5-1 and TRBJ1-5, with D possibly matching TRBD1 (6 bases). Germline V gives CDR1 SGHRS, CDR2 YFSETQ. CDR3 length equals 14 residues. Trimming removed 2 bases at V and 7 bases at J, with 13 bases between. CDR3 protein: CASSLLGGEQPQHF. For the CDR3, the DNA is TGCGCCAGCAGCTTACTAGGGGGTGAGCAGCCCCAGCATTTT.

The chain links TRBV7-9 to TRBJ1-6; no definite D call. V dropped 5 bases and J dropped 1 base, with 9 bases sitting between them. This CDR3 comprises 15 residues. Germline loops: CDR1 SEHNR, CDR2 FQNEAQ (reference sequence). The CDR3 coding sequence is TGTGCCAGCAGCCTAGGGAGGTCCTATAATTCACCCCTCCACTTT. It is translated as CASSLGRSYNSPLHF.

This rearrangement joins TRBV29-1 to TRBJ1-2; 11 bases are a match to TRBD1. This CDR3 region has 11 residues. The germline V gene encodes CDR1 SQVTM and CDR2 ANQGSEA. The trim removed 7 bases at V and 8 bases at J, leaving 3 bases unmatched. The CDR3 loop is CSARTGGGYTF. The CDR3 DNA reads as TGCAGCGCCAGGACAGGGGGCGGCTACACCTTC.

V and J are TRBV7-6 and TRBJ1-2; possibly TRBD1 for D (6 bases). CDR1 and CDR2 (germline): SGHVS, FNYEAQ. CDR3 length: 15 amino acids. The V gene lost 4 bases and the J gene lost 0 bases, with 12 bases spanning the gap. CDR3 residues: CASSSMDRANYGYTF. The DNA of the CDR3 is TGTGCCAGCAGCTCAATGGACAGAGCTAACTATGGCTACACCTTC.

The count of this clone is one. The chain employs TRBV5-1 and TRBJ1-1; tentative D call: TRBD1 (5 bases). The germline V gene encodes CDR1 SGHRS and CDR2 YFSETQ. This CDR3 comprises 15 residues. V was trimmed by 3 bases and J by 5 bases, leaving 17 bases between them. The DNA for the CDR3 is TGCGCCAGCAGCTCGAACCAGGGAGGGAGTACTGAAGCTTTCTTT. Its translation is CASSSNQGGSTEAFF.

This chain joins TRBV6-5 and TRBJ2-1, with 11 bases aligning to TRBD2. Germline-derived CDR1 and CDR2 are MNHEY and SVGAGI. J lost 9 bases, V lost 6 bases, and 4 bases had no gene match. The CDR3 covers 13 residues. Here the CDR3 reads CASSGLAGGEQFF. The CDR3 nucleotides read TGTGCCAGCAGCGGCCTAGCGGGGGGTGAGCAGTTCTTC.

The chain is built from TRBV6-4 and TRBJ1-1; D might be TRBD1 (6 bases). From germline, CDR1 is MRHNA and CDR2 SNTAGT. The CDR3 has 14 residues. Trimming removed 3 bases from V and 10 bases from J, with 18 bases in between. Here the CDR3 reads CASSEGGGQRVAFF. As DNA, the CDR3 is TGTGCCAGCAGTGAAGGTGGGGGCCAGCGCGTAGCTTTCTTT.

The CDR3 region has the DNA TGTGCCAGCAGTTTATTAGACGGTAATTCACCCCTCCACTTT. This translates into CASSLLDGNSPLHF. The V gene is TRBV28, the J gene TRBJ1-6; D remains unclear. The CDR3 is 14 amino acids. V lost 1 base, J lost 6 bases, and 7 bases lay in between. CDR1 and CDR2 from the germline V gene are MDHEN and SYDVKM.

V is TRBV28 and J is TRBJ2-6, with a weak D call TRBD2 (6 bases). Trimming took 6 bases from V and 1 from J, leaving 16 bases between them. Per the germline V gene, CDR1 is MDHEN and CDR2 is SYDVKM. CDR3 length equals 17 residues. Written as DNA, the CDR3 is TGTGCCAGCAGCTCGGCGGGGAGGCGGTCTGGGGCCAACGTCCTGACTTTC. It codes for CASSSAGRRSGANVLTF.

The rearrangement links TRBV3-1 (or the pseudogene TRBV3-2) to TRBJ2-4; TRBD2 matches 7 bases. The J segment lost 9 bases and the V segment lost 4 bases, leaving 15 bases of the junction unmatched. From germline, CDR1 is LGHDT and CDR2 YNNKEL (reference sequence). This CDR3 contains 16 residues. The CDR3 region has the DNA TGTGCCAGCAGCCTCCGTGTGGGGGTCAGGGAGGGCATTCAGTACTTC. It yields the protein CASSLRVGVREGIQYF.

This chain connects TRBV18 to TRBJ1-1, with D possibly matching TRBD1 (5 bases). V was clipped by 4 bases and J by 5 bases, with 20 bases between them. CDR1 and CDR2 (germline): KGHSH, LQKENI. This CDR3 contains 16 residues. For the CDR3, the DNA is TGTGCCAGCTCACTCCTCGGTCAGGGCAAGGAAACTGAAGCTTTCTTT. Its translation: CASSLLGQGKETEAFF.

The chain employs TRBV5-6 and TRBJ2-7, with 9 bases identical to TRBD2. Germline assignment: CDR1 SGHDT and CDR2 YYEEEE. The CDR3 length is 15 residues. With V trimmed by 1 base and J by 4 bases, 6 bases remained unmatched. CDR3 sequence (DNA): TGTGCCAGCAGCTTGAGGGCGGGAGGGGGTTACGAGCAGTACTTC. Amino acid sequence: CASSLRAGGGYEQYF.

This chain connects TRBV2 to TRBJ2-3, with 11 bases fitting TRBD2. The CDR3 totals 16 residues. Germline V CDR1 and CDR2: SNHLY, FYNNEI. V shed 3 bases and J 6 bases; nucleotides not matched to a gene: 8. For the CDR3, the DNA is TGTGCCAGCAGTGAGTCTAGCGGGGGGACTTACGATACGCAGTATTTT. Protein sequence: CASSESSGGTYDTQYF.

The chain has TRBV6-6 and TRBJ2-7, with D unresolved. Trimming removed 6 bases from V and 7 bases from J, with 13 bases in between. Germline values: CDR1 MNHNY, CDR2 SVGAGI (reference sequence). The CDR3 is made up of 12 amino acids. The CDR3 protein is CASRAALGEQYF. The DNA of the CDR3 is TGTGCCAGCAGGGCAGCACTTGGGGAGCAGTACTTC.